A single sample gave rise to the 26 T cell receptor beta chains below, sequenced in a study of monozygotic twins with inflammatory bowel disease. TCRdb reprocessed the 5' RACE reads, keeping one entry per CDR3 protein, no DNA. The sample includes around 140,000 distinct CDR3 sequences. Sequenced material: blood. Receptors originate from a human donor with ulcerative colitis or Crohn's disease, or a healthy co-twin of an affected twin (not recorded which).

This chain's CDR3 is CASSSPGLAGSSSYNEQFF. V gene TRBV5-1 combines with J gene TRBJ2-1; as DNA is missing, the TRBD2 call by TCRdb cannot be tested. Germline-derived CDR1 and CDR2 are SGHRS and YFSETQ. This CDR3 region has 19 residues.

The chain uses TRBV20-1 and TRBJ2-1; TCRdb calls TRBD1, which cannot be checked without DNA. The CDR3 runs 14 residues. Germline CDR1 reads DFQATT; CDR2 reads SNEGSKA (reference sequence). CDR3 in amino acids: CSASPGGSYNEQFF.

The CDR3 loop is CASSFGQANEQFF. This chain links TRBV7-6 with TRBJ2-1; TCRdb designates TRBD1, a call that cannot be tested without DNA. The CDR3 spans 13 residues. Germline V gives CDR1 SGHVS, CDR2 FNYEAQ.

This chain joins TRBV5-1 and TRBJ1-3. The CDR3 spans 18 residues. Germline V gives CDR1 SGHRS, CDR2 YFSETQ. The CDR3 protein is CASSFHPDSAHSRNTIYF.

The rearrangement joins TRBV20-1 to TRBJ1-1; TCRdb's assignment of TRBD1 cannot be checked, as there is no DNA. The CDR3 totals 15 residues. Germline CDR1 reads DFQATT; CDR2 reads SNEGSKA (reference sequence). CDR3 sequence: CSARTLRGAGSEAFF.

This sequence joins TRBV11-1 and TRBJ2-3; TCRdb returns TRBD2, unconfirmable since there is no DNA. The CDR3 covers 14 residues. Germline V gene lookup returns CDR1 SGHAT and CDR2 FQDESV (reference sequence). The CDR3 loop reads CASSFSRELNTQYF.

The chain recombines TRBV5-1 with TRBJ2-3; absent DNA, TCRdb's TRBD2 call cannot be checked. The CDR3 runs to 16 residues. The germline CDR1 and CDR2 sequences are SGHRS and YFSETQ. CDR3 amino acids: CASSRRTSGRGGTQYF.

The chain is built from TRBV20-1 and TRBJ2-1. CDR3 length: 15 residues. Looked up from germline, CDR1 is DFQATT and CDR2 is SNEGSKA (reference sequence). CDR3 region: CSARDVASAYNEQFF.

V usage is TRBV5-1 and J usage is TRBJ2-2; TCRdb picks TRBD2, but there is no DNA to check that call. This CDR3 is 16 amino acids long. Germline values: CDR1 SGHRS, CDR2 YFSETQ. CDR3 amino acids: CASSLLLVGSTGELFF.

The rearrangement joins TRBV28 to TRBJ2-5; TCRdb's assignment of TRBD2 cannot be checked, as there is no DNA. This CDR3 contains 14 residues. Germline CDR1 is MDHEN and CDR2 is SYDVKM. The CDR3 protein is CASSLGGSQETQYF.

The CDR3 reads CASSTHLGTFYNEQFF. The V and J genes are TRBV2 and TRBJ2-1. Germline assignment: CDR1 SNHLY and CDR2 FYNNEI. There are 16 residues in the CDR3.

The chain is built from TRBV18 and TRBJ2-5; TCRdb picks TRBD1, but there is no DNA to check that call. The CDR3 covers 16 residues. The germline gives CDR1 KGHSH, CDR2 LQKENI. This CDR3 reads CASSPPDRVSQETQYF.

V gene TRBV28 combines with J gene TRBJ1-4; TCRdb's D call of TRBD1 is untestable without DNA. Germline V gene data show CDR1 as MDHEN and CDR2 as SYDVKM. The CDR3 is 15 residues long. This chain's CDR3 is CASSMTGIANEKLFF.

This chain links TRBV11-1 with TRBJ2-1; TCRdb reports TRBD2, a call that lacks DNA to check it against. In germline, CDR1 is SGHAT, CDR2 FQDESV (reference sequence). CDR3 length equals 16 residues. CDR3 region: CASSSGLAPSYNEQFF.

This chain uses TRBV5-1 with TRBJ2-4; without DNA, the TCRdb call of TRBD1 cannot be checked. Germline V gene sequence: CDR1 SGHRS, CDR2 YFSETQ. The CDR3 runs 13 residues. The CDR3 sequence: CASSLSVTGNRYF.

The genes are TRBV3-1 and TRBJ2-5; TCRdb picks TRBD1, but there is no DNA to check that call. The CDR3 has 16 residues. Germline CDR1 and CDR2: LGHDT and YNNKEL (reference sequence). CDR3: CASSPWTQIGKETQYF.

V is TRBV6-1 and J is TRBJ2-7. Germline CDR1 and CDR2: MNHNS and SASEGT. The CDR3 totals 15 residues. CDR3 region: CASSEATGGSYEQYF.

The V call is TRBV5-1, the J call TRBJ2-7. This CDR3 contains 13 residues. From germline, CDR1 is SGHRS and CDR2 YFSETQ. This chain's CDR3 is CASSFRDSYEQYF.

V gene TRBV29-1 combines with J gene TRBJ2-3; TCRdb gives TRBD1 as the D gene, but with no DNA this cannot be confirmed. Germline assignment: CDR1 SQVTM and CDR2 ANQGSEA. The CDR3 length is 14 residues. The CDR3 sequence: CSVAPGDFTDTQYF.

This chain uses TRBV6-1 with TRBJ1-5; TCRdb's D gene call, TRBD1, goes unchecked for lack of DNA. Germline values: CDR1 MNHNS, CDR2 SASEGT. The CDR3 extends over 14 amino acids. The CDR3: CASSDQGGNQPQHF.

The J gene is TRBJ2-5, the V gene TRBV7-7. The germline V gene has CDR1 SSHAT and CDR2 FNYEAQ (reference sequence). The CDR3 covers 13 residues. The CDR3 is CASSYGPKETQYF.

The rearrangement joins TRBV5-4 to TRBJ1-1; TCRdb lists TRBD1, though no DNA is available to test this call. CDR3 length: 15 residues. Looked up from germline, CDR1 is SGHNT and CDR2 is YYREEE (reference sequence). CDR3 sequence reads: CASSSQTGRNTEAFF.

The gene calls are TRBV7-9 and TRBJ1-4; TCRdb outputs TRBD1, but without DNA this stays unchecked. The CDR3 runs to 15 residues. CDR1 SEHNR and CDR2 FQNEAQ come from the germline V gene (reference sequence). The CDR3: CASSRRTGESEKLFF.

The V gene is TRBV20-1, the J gene TRBJ2-7; the D call from TCRdb, TRBD1, cannot be confirmed without DNA. CDR1 and CDR2 (germline): DFQATT, SNEGSKA (reference sequence). The CDR3 has 14 residues. Here the CDR3 reads CSAREPGGVYEQYF.

V is TRBV7-2 and J is TRBJ2-7; TCRdb's D gene call, TRBD2, goes unchecked for lack of DNA. Germline CDR1 is SGHTA and CDR2 is FQGNSA. CDR3 length equals 15 residues. This CDR3 is CASSLRGTSSYEQYF.

The chain has TRBV6-2 or TRBV6-3 and TRBJ1-5. Germline V gives CDR1 MNHEY, CDR2 SVGEGT. The CDR3 sequence is 14 residues long. This CDR3 reads CASSYAARDQPQHF.